The sequence of this T cell receptor (beta chain) was determined in a study of T cell changes during pregnancy in multiple sclerosis. V gave up 0 bases and J gave up 6 bases, with 8 bases separating them. The CDR3 is 14 amino acids. Germline V CDR1 and CDR2: MGHRA, YSYEKL. Profiling relied on immunoSEQ multiplex PCR, and the TCRdb table lists in-frame clones only, not all of them. The table records about 38,000 clones, about 93% of them present only once. The receptor was derived from a female donor in good health, enrolled as a control in a pregnancy study. Sequencing used CD4+ T cells from peripheral blood mononuclear cells, obtained after pregnancy. The V gene is TRBV4-1, the J gene TRBJ2-2; D may be TRBD2 (6 bases). This CDR3 is CASSQEERAGELFF. CDR3 bases: TGCGCCAGCAGCCAAGAGGAGCGGGCCGGGGAGCTGTTTTTT.